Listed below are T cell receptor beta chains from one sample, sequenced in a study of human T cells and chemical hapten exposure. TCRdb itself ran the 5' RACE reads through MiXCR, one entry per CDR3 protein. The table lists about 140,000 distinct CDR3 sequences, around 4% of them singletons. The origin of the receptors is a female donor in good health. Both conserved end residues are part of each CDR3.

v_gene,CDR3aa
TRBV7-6,CASSLEVDRYEQYF
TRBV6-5,CATKQRGSGLAGGPVADTQYF
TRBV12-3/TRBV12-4,CASSLALPSALVRQPDEQFF
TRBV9,CASSAVGETQYF
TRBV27,CASSSITSGGRPYEQYF
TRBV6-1,CASSESPGYGYTF
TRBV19,CASSIAGVGTQPQHF
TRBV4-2,CASSPVVGAGNTIYF
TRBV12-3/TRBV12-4,CASRLDRVNTEAFF
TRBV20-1,CSAKPRWGNEKLFF
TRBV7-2,CASSLRKGTSGGLNEQFF
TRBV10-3,CAISESNRGKVGYTF
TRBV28,CASSSSGPWGTAEAFF
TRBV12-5,CASGLTGTDYGYTF
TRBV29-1,CSVESGVSTDTQYF
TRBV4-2,CASSRNPGGNSPLHF
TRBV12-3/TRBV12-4,CASSFGQVRSGYTF
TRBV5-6,CASAARAGGLPRF
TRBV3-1,CASSLTSKHRAYGNTIYF
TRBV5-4,CASSGGGRPTDTQYF
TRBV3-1,CASSPGTSGGPTENTGELFF
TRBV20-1,CSARQGNNQPQHF
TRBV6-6,CASIIGTGNTIYF
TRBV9,CASSVRVVDIQYF
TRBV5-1,CASSLWSGFSPLHF
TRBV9,CASSASNPSTYGYTF
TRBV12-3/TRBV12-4,CASSHSWLGQPQHF
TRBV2,CASSVGPGGRVDVQFF
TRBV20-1,CSARPRYRGHCYNEQFF
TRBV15,CATQPTGTNTGELFF
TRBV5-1,CASSLAFGQLPNYGYTF
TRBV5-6,CASSSGTLYEQYF
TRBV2,CASSSRLANYGYTF
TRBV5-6,CASSPRLQRTEAFF
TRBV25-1,CASSESGEQYF
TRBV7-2,CASSLEPEVGWTEAFF
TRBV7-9,CASSISGGYTGELFF
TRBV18,CASSPNTRGASYNEQFF